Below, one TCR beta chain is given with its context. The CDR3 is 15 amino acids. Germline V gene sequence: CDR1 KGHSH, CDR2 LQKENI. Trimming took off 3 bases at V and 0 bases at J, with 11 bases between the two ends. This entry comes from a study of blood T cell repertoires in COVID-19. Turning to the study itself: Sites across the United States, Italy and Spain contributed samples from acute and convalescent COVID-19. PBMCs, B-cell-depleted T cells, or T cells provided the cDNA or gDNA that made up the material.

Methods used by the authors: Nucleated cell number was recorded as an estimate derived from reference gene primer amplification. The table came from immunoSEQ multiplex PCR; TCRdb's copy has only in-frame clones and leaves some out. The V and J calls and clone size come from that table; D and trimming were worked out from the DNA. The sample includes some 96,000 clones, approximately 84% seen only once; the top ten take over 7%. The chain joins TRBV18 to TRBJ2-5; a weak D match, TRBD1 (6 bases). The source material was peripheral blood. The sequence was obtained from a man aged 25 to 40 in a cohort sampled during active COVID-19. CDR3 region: CASSPPAGDQETQYF. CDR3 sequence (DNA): TGTGCCAGCTCACCGCCTGCAGGGGACCAAGAGACCCAGTACTTC.